This TCR beta chain was obtained from a study of blood T cell repertoires in COVID-19. Study as a whole: The analysed material was cDNA or gDNA that came from T cells, B-cell-depleted T cells, or PBMCs.

Source study methods: Estimation of nucleated cell counts relied on the amplification of reference gene primers. Generated by immunoSEQ multiplex PCR, the TCRdb table keeps only in-frame clones and is missing some. D and trimming were read from the DNA, whereas the V and J calls and clone size are those reported in that table. The table lists nearly 250,000 clones, roughly 83% of them singletons. The age range of participants was about 18 to 100 years, with residence in about two dozen US areas. Two negative PCRs, clearance, or symptom resolution were required of recovered Cohort 3 donors. This CDR3 is 14 amino acids long. V dropped 3 bases and J dropped 4; count of bases not matched to a gene: 4. Germline assignment: CDR1 MDHEN and CDR2 SYDVKM.

This sequence was found in a woman aged 45 to 65 who had recovered from COVID-19. Sequenced sample: PBMCs or T cells enriched from blood (not recorded which). The genes are TRBV28 and TRBJ1-1; 8 nucleotides agree with TRBD1. The CDR3 coding sequence is TGTGCCAGCAGTTTGCGACAGGGGTCCACTGAAGCTTTCTTT. Its translation: CASSLRQGSTEAFF.